What follows are 9 T cell receptor beta chains derived from one specimen sequenced in a study of cytomegalovirus exposure and HLA in healthy donors. The PCR was carried out with 60 Vbeta primers and 13 Jbeta primers. Repertoires were generated with immunoSEQ multiplex PCR, while TCRdb's copy carries only in-frame clones and drops some. The sample holds around 190,000 clones, roughly 74% seen once. Input material: PBMCs. These receptors all stem from a woman in her thirties in good health and CMV-seropositive.

The chain combines TRBV11-2 with TRBJ2-5; 7 nucleotides line up with TRBD2. Germline trimming cut 2 bases from V and 5 bases from J; bases unmatched to any gene: 8. The CDR3 is 15 amino acids. Germline loops: CDR1 SGHAT, CDR2 FQNNGV. This CDR3 is CASSLTAGVRETQYF. The CDR3 coding sequence is TGTGCCAGCAGCTTAACGGCGGGAGTGAGGGAGACCCAGTACTTC.

V and J are TRBV6-1 and TRBJ2-5, with 7 bases identical to TRBD1. Germline V gene lookup returns CDR1 MNHNS and CDR2 SASEGT. The CDR3 is 14 amino acids. V lost 10 bases to trimming and J lost 4 bases; unmatched junction nucleotides: 12. CDR3 bases: TGTGCCATTCTGACCTGGACAGGAAGAGAGACCCAGTACTTC. Its protein product is CAILTWTGRETQYF.

The V and J genes are TRBV28 and TRBJ1-1; no firm D call. The CDR3 runs 15 residues. V was cut by 6 bases and J by 1 base, with 15 bases left in between. Germline values: CDR1 MDHEN, CDR2 SYDVKM. CDR3 DNA sequence: TGTGCCAGCAGAAAGAGGGCGGGCGCGAACACTGAAGCTTTCTTT. It yields the protein CASRKRAGANTEAFF.

The chain is built from TRBV30 and TRBJ2-7; 10 bases are shared with TRBD1. The CDR3 contains 14 residues. V was clipped by 2 bases and J by 5 bases; unmatched bases: 6. Germline V gene lookup returns CDR1 GTSNPN and CDR2 SVGIG (reference sequence). CDR3 region: CAWSRGQGIHEQYF. The CDR3 region has the DNA TGTGCCTGGAGTAGGGGACAGGGGATCCACGAGCAGTACTTC.

This clone has a handful of counts. The chain carries TRBV18 and TRBJ2-7; the D gene is possibly TRBD2 (7 bases). Germline V gene data show CDR1 as KGHSH and CDR2 as LQKENI. The CDR3 length is 13 residues. V dropped 2 bases and J dropped 5 bases, with 10 bases sitting between them. CDR3 residues: CASSPGGGNEQYF. The CDR3 DNA follows: TGTGCCAGCTCACCAGGGGGGGGCAACGAGCAGTACTTC.

With respect to this clone: Distinct nucleotide sequences in the sample also encode this CDR3. This chain connects TRBV27 to TRBJ2-3, with unresolved D. Germline lookup yields CDR1 MNHEY and CDR2 SMNVEV (reference sequence). Trimming shortened V by 5 bases and J by 1 base, and 4 bases separated the two germline ends. The CDR3 spans 12 residues. The CDR3 bases are TGTGCCAGCAGTACAGGCACAGATACGCAGTATTTT. Translating gives CASSTGTDTQYF.

This chain uses TRBV19 with TRBJ2-3; 9 bases are shared with TRBD2. The length of the CDR3 is 16 residues. Germline V gives CDR1 LNHDA, CDR2 SQIVND (reference sequence). With 3 bases clipped from V and 2 bases from J, the junction kept 6 bases outside the gene matches. The CDR3 DNA reads as TGTGCCAGTAGTATTTTAGCGGGGGCCCACACAGATACGCAGTATTTT. This codes for CASSILAGAHTDTQYF.

CDR3 in amino acids: CAWRTPFGQGSNQPQHF. Written as DNA, the CDR3 is TGTGCCTGGAGGACGCCGTTTGGACAGGGGTCCAATCAGCCCCAGCATTTT. The V gene is TRBV30, the J gene TRBJ1-5, with TRBD1 matching over 9 bases. Trimming removed 3 bases from V and 3 bases from J; junction bases left unmatched: 12. CDR3 length equals 17 residues. Germline-derived CDR1 and CDR2 are GTSNPN and SVGIG (reference sequence). Based on the CDR3 plus reference TRBV30 and TRBJ1-5, the full variable domain is SQTIHQWPATLVQPVGSPLSLECTVEGTSNPNLYWYRQAAGRGLQLLFYSVGIGQISSEVPQNLSASRPQDRQFILSSKKLLLSDSGFYLCAWRTPFGQGSNQPQHFGDGTRLSIL.

The CDR3 nucleotides are TGCAGCGCCATAGGGGGAATCACTGAAGCTTTCTTT. The encoded protein is CSAIGGITEAFF. This sequence joins TRBV29-1 and TRBJ1-1, with D possibly being TRBD1 (6 bases). CDR1 SQVTM and CDR2 ANQGSEA come from the germline V gene. The CDR3 length is 12 residues. V was trimmed by 7 bases and J by 4 bases, leaving 13 bases between them.